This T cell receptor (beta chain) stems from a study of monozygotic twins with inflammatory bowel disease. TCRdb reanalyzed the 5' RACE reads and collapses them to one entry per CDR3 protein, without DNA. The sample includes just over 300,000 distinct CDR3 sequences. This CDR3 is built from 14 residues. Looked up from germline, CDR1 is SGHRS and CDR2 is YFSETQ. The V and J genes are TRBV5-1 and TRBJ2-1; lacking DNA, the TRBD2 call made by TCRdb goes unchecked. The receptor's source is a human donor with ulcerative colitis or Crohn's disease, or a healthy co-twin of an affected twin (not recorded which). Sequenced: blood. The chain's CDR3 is CASSPEGAYNEQFF. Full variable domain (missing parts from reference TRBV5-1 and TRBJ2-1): KAGVTQTPRYLIKTRGQQVTLSCSPISGHRSVSWYQQTPGQGLQFLFEYFSETQRNKGNFPGRFSGRQFSNSRSEMNVSTLELGDSALYLCASSPEGAYNEQFFGPGTRLTVL.